This TCR beta chain came from a study of blood T cell repertoires in COVID-19. Study context: The cDNA or gDNA used as material had been derived from T cells, B-cell-depleted T cells, or PBMCs.

Some clones are missing from TCRdb's copy, which holds only in-frame ones; the method was immunoSEQ multiplex PCR. Of roughly 60,000 clones listed, nearly 95% were seen once; the top ten hold around 4.3%. The trim removed 8 bases at V and 0 bases at J, leaving 6 bases unmatched. CDR1 is MNHEY, CDR2 SMNVEV, per germline (reference sequence). The CDR3 sequence is 15 residues long. Sequencing was carried out using peripheral blood. This receptor was taken from a man in his fifties or sixties with active COVID-19. The chain combines TRBV27 with TRBJ1-1, with 10 bases lining up with TRBD1. CDR3 DNA: TGTGCCAGCGGCCAGGACAGGGGGATGAACACTGAAGCTTTCTTT. Translated, it gives CASGQDRGMNTEAFF.